Following are 21 T cell receptor beta chains from one sample sequenced in a study of technical replicates of blood from a few donors. Assay used: immunoSEQ multiplex PCR; TCRdb lists only in-frame clones, some missing. The top ten hold around 0.37% of the sample, which has about 94,000 clones, about 96% seen once. The sample taken for sequencing was T cells isolated from PBMCs. The origin of the receptors is a human donor in good health.

This clone was observed a handful of times. The rearrangement joins TRBV9 to TRBJ1-1; no clear D gene. CDR1 and CDR2 from the germline V gene are SGDLS and YYNGEE. V was shortened by 1 base and J by 3 bases, with 7 bases between the two germline ends. CDR3 length: 13 amino acids. CDR3 sequence: CASSVSPDTEAFF. The CDR3 DNA sequence: TGTGCCAGCAGCGTATCTCCGGACACTGAAGCTTTCTTT.

This clone showed up just once. The rearrangement joins TRBV29-1 to TRBJ1-2, with a possible D match to TRBD1 (5 bases). The V gene's germline CDR1 is SQVTM and CDR2 ANQGSEA. The CDR3 sequence is 11 residues long. The ends were cut back, 6 bases at V and 6 bases at J, with 11 bases in the middle. The CDR3 protein is CSVPRDHGYTF. In nucleotides, the CDR3 is TGCAGCGTCCCCAGGGATCATGGCTACACCTTC.

This chain joins TRBV18 and TRBJ2-7, with 7 bases lining up with TRBD1. The germline V gene has CDR1 KGHSH and CDR2 LQKENI. V was pared by 4 bases and J by 2 bases, with 8 bases of the junction left unmatched. This CDR3 is built from 15 residues. CDR3 residues: CASSLRDSDPYEQYF. CDR3 in DNA: TGTGCCAGCTCACTCCGGGACAGTGACCCCTACGAGCAGTACTTC.

The chain uses TRBV9 and TRBJ2-7; a possible D gene is TRBD1 (5 bases). Trimming took 2 bases from V and 4 from J, leaving 10 bases between them. This CDR3 spans 13 amino acids. CDR1 and CDR2 (germline): SGDLS, YYNGEE. The CDR3 nucleotides are TGTGCCAGCAGCGTGGGAAGACAGTACGAGCAGTACTTC. It specifies CASSVGRQYEQYF.

This clone was observed a single time. The rearrangement links TRBV27 to TRBJ2-7, with D possibly TRBD1 on 7 matching bases. The V gene's germline CDR1 is MNHEY and CDR2 SMNVEV (reference sequence). CDR3 size: 14 residues. V dropped 4 bases and J dropped 2 bases, with 12 bases sitting between them. Written as DNA, the CDR3 is TGTGCCAGCAGTTGGGGGGACAGAGCCTACGAGCAGTACTTC. It translates to CASSWGDRAYEQYF.

This clone was counted only a few times. The chain recombines TRBV7-9 with TRBJ1-1; D remains unclear. Trimming stripped 7 bases from V and 7 bases from J, with 13 bases between. Germline V gene sequence: CDR1 SEHNR, CDR2 FQNEAQ (reference sequence). The length of the CDR3 is 12 residues. CDR3 sequence reads: CASTALGSEAFF. In nucleotides, the CDR3 is TGTGCCAGCACCGCCCTCGGGAGTGAAGCTTTCTTT.

This chain uses TRBV27 with TRBJ2-7; perhaps TRBD1 as D (6 bases). Trimming cost V 8 bases and J 3 bases, with 14 bases left between them. Germline loops: CDR1 MNHEY, CDR2 SMNVEV (reference sequence). CDR3 length equals 13 residues. In nucleotides, the CDR3 is TGTGCCAGCGGAACAGGGACCGGCTACGAGCAGTACTTC. Its protein is CASGTGTGYEQYF.

This rearrangement joins TRBV28 to TRBJ1-2; unclear D gene. This CDR3 has 12 amino acids. Trimming removed 2 bases from V and 5 bases from J, with 6 bases in between. Germline V lookup: CDR1 MDHEN, CDR2 SYDVKM. The CDR3 region is CASSLLRYGYTF. The CDR3 nucleotides read TGTGCCAGCAGTTTACTACGGTATGGCTACACCTTC.

This chain joins TRBV7-9 and TRBJ2-3, with 7 nucleotides matching TRBD1. CDR1 is SEHNR and CDR2 is FQNEAQ in the germline V gene (reference sequence). With V trimmed by 5 bases and J by 0 bases, 5 bases remained unmatched. The length of the CDR3 is 15 residues. The CDR3 nucleotides are TGTGCCAGCAGCATCCCGGGACAGAGCACAGATACGCAGTATTTT. This gives the protein CASSIPGQSTDTQYF.

Here the CDR3 DNA reads TGCGCCAGCAGCTTGGGGTACTTGAGCTCCTACAATGAGCAGTTCTTC. Translated, it gives CASSLGYLSSYNEQFF. The J gene is TRBJ2-1, the V gene TRBV5-1; D not resolved. This CDR3 has 16 amino acids. Trimming stripped 0 bases from V and 0 bases from J, with 10 bases between. Germline lookup yields CDR1 SGHRS and CDR2 YFSETQ. The entire variable domain, with the rest obtained from reference TRBV5-1 and TRBJ2-1, is as follows: KAGVTQTPRYLIKTRGQQVTLSCSPISGHRSVSWYQQTPGQGLQFLFEYFSETQRNKGNFPGRFSGRQFSNSRSEMNVSTLELGDSALYLCASSLGYLSSYNEQFFGPGTRLTVL.

The rearrangement uses TRBV19 and TRBJ2-7; 7 nucleotides agree with TRBD1. The V segment lost 6 bases and the J segment 1 base; nucleotides outside the gene matches: 6. The germline V gene encodes CDR1 LNHDA and CDR2 SQIVND (reference sequence). The CDR3 length is 14 residues. The CDR3 DNA follows: TGTGCCAGTAGCGCACAGGGGCCTTCCTACGAGCAGTACTTC. It encodes CASSAQGPSYEQYF.

The chain couples TRBV7-6 to TRBJ2-7, with TRBD2 as a possible D gene (6 bases). CDR3 length equals 14 residues. The V end lost 2 bases, the J end lost 6 bases, and 14 bases lay between the germline ends. Germline V gene data show CDR1 as SGHVS and CDR2 as FNYEAQ. The CDR3, as DNA: TGTGCCAGCAGCTTACGCGGGATGCCGTTCGAGCAGTACTTC. This gives the protein CASSLRGMPFEQYF.

The CDR3 is CASSPETGGYTGELFF. The DNA of the CDR3 is TGTGCCAGCAGCCCCGAGACAGGGGGGTACACCGGGGAGCTGTTTTTT. The chain combines TRBV7-3 with TRBJ2-2; 9 positions match TRBD1. Looked up from germline, CDR1 is SGHTA and CDR2 is FQGTGA. The trim removed 5 bases at V and 3 bases at J, leaving 7 bases unmatched. The CDR3 totals 16 residues.

J is TRBJ2-1 and V is TRBV9; D possibly corresponds to TRBD1 (6 bases). The CDR3 totals 17 residues. CDR1 is SGDLS, CDR2 YYNGEE, per germline. With 3 bases removed from V and 7 bases from J, the gap between germline ends came to 23 bases. CDR3 nucleotides: TGTGCCAGCAGCGATCGACATGCAGGGGATCTCGGTAATGAGCAGTTCTTC. Translating gives CASSDRHAGDLGNEQFF. Complete variable domain (other parts from reference TRBV9 and TRBJ2-1): DSGVTQTPKHLITATGQRVTLRCSPRSGDLSVYWYQQSLDQGLQFLIQYYNGEERAKGNILERFSAQQFPDLHSELNLSSLELGDSALYFCASSDRHAGDLGNEQFFGPGTRLTVL.

The genes are TRBV9 and TRBJ2-1, with 8 positions matching TRBD1. The CDR3 loop spans 13 amino acids. Looked up from germline, CDR1 is SGDLS and CDR2 is YYNGEE. Germline trimming cut 4 bases from V and 7 bases from J; bases unmatched to any gene: 4. CDR3 in DNA: TGTGCCAGCAGCCCCCGGACAGGGAATGAGCAGTTCTTC. Translating gives CASSPRTGNEQFF.

The V call is TRBV28, the J call TRBJ1-4; D is possibly TRBD1 (6 bases). CDR3 length: 15 amino acids. The V end was cut by 2 bases, the J end by 8 bases, with 15 bases between. Germline CDR1 reads MDHEN; CDR2 reads SYDVKM. The CDR3 loop reads CASSLVTGIGEKLFF. CDR3 DNA: TGTGCCAGCAGTTTAGTGACAGGAATTGGCGAAAAACTGTTTTTT. Supplemented by reference TRBV28 and TRBJ1-4, the full variable domain reads DVKVTQSSRYLVKRTGEKVFLECVQDMDHENMFWYRQDPGLGLRLIYFSYDVKMKEKGDIPEGYSVSREKKERFSLILESASTNQTSMYLCASSLVTGIGEKLFFGSGTQLSVL.

The CDR3 spells CASTRTGSNQPQHF. Written as DNA, the CDR3 is TGTGCCAGCACCCGGACAGGGAGCAATCAGCCCCAGCATTTT. The chain couples TRBV27 to TRBJ1-5, with 8 bases lining up with TRBD1. The germline gives CDR1 MNHEY, CDR2 SMNVEV (reference sequence). The V gene end was trimmed by 7 bases and the J gene end by 1 base; junction bases not matched to a gene: 3. This CDR3 is built from 14 residues.

This chain links TRBV12-5 with TRBJ2-3; perhaps TRBD2 as D (5 bases). The CDR3 sequence is 15 residues long. V lost 5 bases to trimming and J lost 3 bases, with 15 bases between them. The V gene's germline CDR1 is LGHNT and CDR2 FRNRAP. The CDR3 loop reads CASGPSRGWTDTQYF. Written as DNA, the CDR3 is TGTGCTAGTGGTCCCTCCCGGGGTTGGACAGATACGCAGTATTTT. Full variable domain (remainder filled in from reference TRBV12-5 and TRBJ2-3): DARVTQTPRHKVTEMGQEVTMRCQPILGHNTVFWYRQTMMQGLELLAYFRNRAPLDDSGMPKDRFSAEMPDATLATLKIQPSEPRDSAVYFCASGPSRGWTDTQYFGPGTRLTVL.

This clone was found once. The rearrangement uses TRBV5-4 and TRBJ1-2; tentative D call: TRBD1 (5 bases). This CDR3 is built from 15 residues. CDR1 and CDR2 from the germline V gene are SGHNT and YYREEE (reference sequence). Trimming took 4 bases from V and 4 from J, leaving 17 bases between them. CDR3 coding DNA: TGTGCCAGCAGCGCCCGGGACGGGGGAACCTATGGCTACACCTTC. Its translation: CASSARDGGTYGYTF.

The chain couples TRBV9 to TRBJ2-6; 8 bases fit TRBD1. Germline CDR1 is SGDLS and CDR2 is YYNGEE. Unmatched junction bases numbered 8, after V lost 2 bases and J lost 1 base. The CDR3 covers 18 residues. The CDR3 region is CASSVRQGIKSGANVLTF. The CDR3 DNA sequence: TGTGCCAGCAGCGTTAGACAGGGGATTAAGTCTGGGGCCAACGTCCTGACTTTC.

The chain combines TRBV7-3 with TRBJ1-3; D is undetermined. The CDR3 loop spans 16 amino acids. Trimming stripped 1 base from V and 0 bases from J, with 10 bases between. Germline V gene data show CDR1 as SGHTA and CDR2 as FQGTGA. The CDR3 nucleotides read TGTGCCAGCAGCTTAATTGGCGGGGACTCTGGAAACACCATATATTTT. It specifies CASSLIGGDSGNTIYF.